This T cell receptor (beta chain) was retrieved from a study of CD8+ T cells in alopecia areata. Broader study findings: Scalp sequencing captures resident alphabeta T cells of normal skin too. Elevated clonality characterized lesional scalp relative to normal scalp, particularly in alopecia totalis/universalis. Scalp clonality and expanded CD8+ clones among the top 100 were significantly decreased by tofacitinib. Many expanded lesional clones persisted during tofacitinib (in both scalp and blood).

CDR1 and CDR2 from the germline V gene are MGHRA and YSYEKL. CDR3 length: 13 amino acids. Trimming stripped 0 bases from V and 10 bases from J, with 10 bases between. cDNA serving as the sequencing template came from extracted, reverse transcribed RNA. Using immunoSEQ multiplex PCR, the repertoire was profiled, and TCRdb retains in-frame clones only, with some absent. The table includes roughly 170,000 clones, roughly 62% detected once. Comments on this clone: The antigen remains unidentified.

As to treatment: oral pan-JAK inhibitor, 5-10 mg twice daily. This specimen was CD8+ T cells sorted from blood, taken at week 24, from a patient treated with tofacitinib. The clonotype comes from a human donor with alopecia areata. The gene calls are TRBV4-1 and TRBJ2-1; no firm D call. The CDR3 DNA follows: TGCGCCAGCAGCCAAGACTTGAGCCGGGAGCAGTTCTTC. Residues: CASSQDLSREQFF.